A selection of T cell receptor beta chains follows, all from one sample in a study of T cell responses to AZD1222 COVID-19 vaccine. Some clones are missing from TCRdb's copy, which holds only in-frame ones; the method was immunoSEQ multiplex PCR. The sample consists of around 58,000 clones, more than 65% of them appearing once. The starting material was peripheral blood, obtained on day 0 of AZD1222 vaccination. The receptors shown here come from an adult in good health. CDR3s include the opening cysteine and the closing phenylalanine or tryptophan. D genes are given only for firm matches. Size is omitted from some rows. Given values are once, few, many or a class for expanded clones.

V: TRBV6-2/TRBV6-3
D: NA
size: NA
J: TRBJ2-2
CDR3: CASSYIQANTGELFF
DNA: TGTGCCAGCAGTTACATACAGGCTAACACCGGGGAGCTGTTTTTT

V: TRBV9
D: NA
size: NA
J: TRBJ1-2
CDR3: CASSPQGNYGYTF
DNA: TGTGCCAGCAGCCCACAGGGAAACTATGGCTACACCTTC

V: TRBV12-3/TRBV12-4
D: NA
size: NA
J: TRBJ1-5
CDR3: CASSLGDQPQHF
DNA: TGTGCCAGCAGTTTGGGGGATCAGCCCCAGCATTTT

V: TRBV18
D: NA
size: NA
J: TRBJ1-5
CDR3: CASSQDRMYQPQHF
DNA: TGTGCCAGCTCACAGGACAGAATGTATCAGCCCCAGCATTTT

V: TRBV6-6
D: NA
size: once
J: TRBJ1-3
CDR3: CASSYPGRGLNTIYF
DNA: TGTGCCAGCAGTTACCCGGGAAGGGGATTGAACACCATATATTTT

V: TRBV7-2
D: TRBD1
size: NA
J: TRBJ1-1
CDR3: CASSLYDRALGEAFF
DNA: TGTGCCAGCAGCCTATACGACAGGGCCCTGGGTGAAGCTTTCTTT

V: TRBV27
D: NA
size: NA
J: TRBJ2-5
CDR3: CASNGLSEQTQYF
DNA: TGTGCCAGCAATGGACTGAGTGAACAGACCCAGTACTTC

V: TRBV7-5
D: NA
size: NA
J: TRBJ2-3
CDR3: CVRSFTRSGIGTPDTQYF
DNA: TGTGTCAGAAGCTTTACGAGAAGCGGGATTGGGACACCAGATACGCAGTATTTT

V: TRBV27
D: TRBD1
size: NA
J: TRBJ1-2
CDR3: CASSGTASNYGYTF
DNA: TGTGCCAGCAGTGGGACAGCCTCAAACTATGGCTACACCTTC

V: TRBV12-3/TRBV12-4
D: NA
size: NA
J: TRBJ2-1
CDR3: CASSPRSNEQFF
DNA: TGTGCCAGCAGTCCTAGATCCAATGAGCAGTTCTTC

V: TRBV27
D: NA
size: NA
J: TRBJ1-5
CDR3: CASSTRDASNQPQHF
DNA: TGTGCCAGCAGTACCCGGGACGCAAGCAATCAGCCCCAGCATTTT

V: TRBV9
D: NA
size: medium-sized
J: TRBJ1-4
CDR3: CASSVGEGMGEKLFF
DNA: TGTGCCAGCAGCGTAGGTGAGGGGATGGGTGAAAAACTGTTTTTT

V: TRBV5-4
D: NA
size: NA
J: TRBJ1-1
CDR3: CASSLDFPDTEAFF
DNA: TGTGCCAGCAGCTTGGACTTTCCGGATACTGAAGCTTTCTTT

V: TRBV6-5
D: TRBD2
size: NA
J: TRBJ2-7
CDR3: CASRSGGSYEQYF
DNA: TGTGCCAGCAGAAGCGGGGGCTCCTACGAGCAGTACTTC

V: TRBV19
D: TRBD1
size: NA
J: TRBJ1-1
CDR3: CASGGTGGEAFF
DNA: TGTGCCAGTGGAGGGACAGGGGGTGAAGCTTTCTTT

V: TRBV6-1
D: NA
size: NA
J: TRBJ1-2
CDR3: CASSETLGPYGYTF
DNA: TGTGCCAGCAGTGAAACTCTGGGCCCCTATGGCTACACCTTC

V: TRBV4-1
D: NA
size: few
J: TRBJ1-4
CDR3: CASSQDQGGRLFF
DNA: TGCGCCAGCAGCCAAGATCAAGGAGGGAGACTGTTTTTT

V: TRBV3-1/TRBV3-2
D: TRBD2
size: once
J: TRBJ2-3
CDR3: CASSQVPLAGGPTDTQYF
DNA: TGTGCCAGCAGCCAAGTTCCACTAGCGGGAGGGCCGACAGATACGCAGTATTTT

V: TRBV12-3/TRBV12-4
D: TRBD1
size: NA
J: TRBJ1-4
CDR3: CASTGQGDEKLFF
DNA: TGTGCCAGCACGGGACAGGGAGATGAAAAACTGTTTTTT

V: TRBV6-4
D: NA
size: NA
J: TRBJ2-7
CDR3: CASSRKEGEGIEQYF
DNA: TGTGCCAGCAGCCGGAAAGAGGGAGAGGGCATCGAGCAGTACTTC

V: TRBV27
D: TRBD1
size: NA
J: TRBJ1-2
CDR3: CASSLGTGNYGYTF
DNA: TGTGCCAGCAGTTTAGGGACAGGGAACTATGGCTACACCTTC

V: TRBV7-2
D: TRBD1
size: NA
J: TRBJ2-3
CDR3: CASSVRDRDIGAQYF
DNA: TGTGCCAGCAGCGTCCGGGACAGGGATATTGGCGCGCAGTATTTT

V: TRBV12-3/TRBV12-4
D: NA
size: NA
J: TRBJ2-3
CDR3: CASSFLTDTQYF
DNA: TGTGCCAGCAGTTTTCTCACAGATACGCAGTATTTT

V: TRBV5-8
D: TRBD1
size: NA
J: TRBJ2-2
CDR3: CASSSGQGMGELFF
DNA: TGTGCCAGCAGCTCGGGACAGGGGATGGGGGAGCTGTTTTTT

V: TRBV7-2
D: TRBD1
size: NA
J: TRBJ2-7
CDR3: CASSLAGGYDEQYF
DNA: TGTGCCAGCAGCTTAGCAGGGGGCTACGACGAGCAGTACTTC

V: TRBV25-1
D: NA
size: NA
J: TRBJ2-1
CDR3: CASSEAEFRLPSYNEQFF
DNA: TGTGCCAGCAGTGAAGCTGAGTTTAGACTACCCTCCTACAATGAGCAGTTCTTC